This T cell receptor beta chain was profiled in a study of cytotoxic CD8 clonotypes in ibrutinib-treated CLL. Study observations and caveats: A difference in sampling times existed between sustained-remission and progressing patients. Public clonotypes, found uncommonly, either contracted or stayed stable on treatment. A rise in clonality was seen at ibrutinib response, and a fall back toward baseline was seen at progression.

Repertoires were generated with immunoSEQ multiplex PCR, while TCRdb's copy carries only in-frame clones and drops some. Of about 140,000 clones in the sample, 70% to 80% are singletons; the top ten hold 5.1%. Worth noting for this clone: Its target is not known.

Germline V lookup: CDR1 SGHTA, CDR2 FQGNSA. V trimming: 1 base; J trimming: 4 bases; junction bases outside the gene matches: 6. CDR3 size: 16 residues. The chain employs TRBV7-2 and TRBJ2-3; 9 bases match TRBD2. The sequence was obtained from a human donor with chronic lymphocytic leukemia. This specimen consisted of PBMCs, obtained after 24 months of ibrutinib treatment. CDR3 loop: CASSLELAGGADTQYF. The CDR3 nucleotides are TGTGCCAGCAGCTTAGAGCTTGCGGGGGGGGCAGATACGCAGTATTTT.